The clone carrying this T cell receptor (beta chain) turned up a few times. Germline values: CDR1 LGHNT, CDR2 FRNRAP. The CDR3 runs to 17 residues. The V and J ends lost 6 bases and 5 bases, in that order; junction bases with no gene match: 17. The data derive from a study of blood T cell repertoires in COVID-19. Overall study: Collection of acute and convalescent COVID-19 samples took place in the United States, Italy and Spain. The analysed material was cDNA or gDNA that came from T cells, B-cell-depleted T cells, or PBMCs.

Methods used by the authors: Nucleated cell number was recorded as an estimate derived from reference gene primer amplification. This table comes from immunoSEQ multiplex PCR, and its TCRdb copy is limited to in-frame clones, with some not included. V, J and clone size reflect that table, while D and trimming were determined from the DNA. The data show about 110,000 clones, 75% to 85% seen once. The chain couples TRBV12-5 to TRBJ2-3, with 7 positions matching TRBD2. The specimen was peripheral blood. The clonotype comes from a man aged 65 to 85 with acute or convalescent COVID-19. The CDR3 is CASGAGSGGSKGDTQYF. The CDR3 DNA reads as TGTGCTAGTGGGGCCGGGTCCGGCGGGAGCAAAGGAGATACGCAGTATTTT.